The entry below gives a single T cell receptor beta chain sequence along with its context. CDR1 MDHEN and CDR2 SYDVKM come from the germline V gene. This CDR3 is 14 amino acids long. V was pared by 3 bases and J by 4 bases, with 5 bases of the junction left unmatched. The sample originates from a study of T cell responses to AZD1222 COVID-19 vaccine. Assay: immunoSEQ multiplex PCR; the TCRdb copy retains only in-frame clones and omits some. The sample lists roughly 48,000 clones; about nine tenths were seen once. The receptor was derived from an adult who received the AZD1222 COVID-19 vaccine. The material sequenced was peripheral blood, taken 28 days after the second AZD1222 dose. This sequence joins TRBV28 and TRBJ1-2, with TRBD1 matching over 7 bases. The DNA for the CDR3 is TGTGCCAGCAGTTTCCGGGACAGTCTCTATGGCTACACCTTC. Protein sequence: CASSFRDSLYGYTF.